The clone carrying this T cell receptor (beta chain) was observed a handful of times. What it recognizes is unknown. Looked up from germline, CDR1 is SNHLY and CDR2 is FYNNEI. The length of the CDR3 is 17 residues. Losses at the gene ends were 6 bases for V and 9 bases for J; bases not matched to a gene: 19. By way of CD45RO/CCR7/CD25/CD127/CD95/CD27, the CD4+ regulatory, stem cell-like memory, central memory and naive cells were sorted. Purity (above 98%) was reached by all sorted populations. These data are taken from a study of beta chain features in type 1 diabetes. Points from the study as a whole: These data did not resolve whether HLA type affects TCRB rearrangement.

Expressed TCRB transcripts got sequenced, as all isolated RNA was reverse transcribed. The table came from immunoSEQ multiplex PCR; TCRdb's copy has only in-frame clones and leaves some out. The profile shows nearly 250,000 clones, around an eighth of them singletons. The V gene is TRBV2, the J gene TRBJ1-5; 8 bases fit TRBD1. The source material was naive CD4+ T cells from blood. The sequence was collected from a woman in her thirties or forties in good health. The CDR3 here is CASRGGTGLGPRSPQHF. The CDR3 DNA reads TGTGCCAGCAGAGGGGGGACAGGACTCGGGCCGAGGTCGCCCCAGCATTTT.